This is a list of T cell receptor beta chains from one sample in a study of shared clonotypes between healthy human individuals. Sequenced by immunoSEQ multiplex PCR; TCRdb stores in-frame clones only, minus some. This table holds nearly 2 million clones, about 95% found once. The sample was naive CD8+ T cells sorted from blood. The receptors derive from a man in his late teens or twenties in good health. Each CDR3 is given with its conserved first and last residue. The order of the fields is CDR3 DNA, CDR3 protein, V gene, D gene, clone size, J gene. A D gene is named only where the DNA matches it firmly. Clone size appears in some rows only: once, few, many, or a class for an expanded clone.

CDR3 DNA: TGTGCCAGCAAGACCCACGAGCAGTACTTC; CDR3 protein: CASKTHEQYF; V gene: TRBV6-1; D gene: NA; clone size: NA; J gene: TRBJ2-7
CDR3 DNA: TGTGCCAGCAGGGGTCCCTTAACTTACCAAGAGACCCAGTACTTC; CDR3 protein: CASRGPLTYQETQYF; V gene: TRBV7-9; D gene: NA; clone size: NA; J gene: TRBJ2-5
CDR3 DNA: TGCGCCAGCAGGGAGAACAACCTTGGGGGAGCTTTCTTT; CDR3 protein: CASRENNLGGAFF; V gene: TRBV5-1; D gene: NA; clone size: NA; J gene: TRBJ1-1
CDR3 DNA: TGTGCCAGCGGGACTAGCGAAGAGACCCAGTACTTC; CDR3 protein: CASGTSEETQYF; V gene: TRBV28; D gene: TRBD2; clone size: NA; J gene: TRBJ2-5
CDR3 DNA: TGTGCCAGCAGTAGGACGGATAACTATGGCTACACCTTC; CDR3 protein: CASSRTDNYGYTF; V gene: TRBV13; D gene: NA; clone size: few; J gene: TRBJ1-2
CDR3 DNA: TGTGCCAGCGGGGCAGGCTATGATTATAGCAATCAGCCCCAGCATTTT; CDR3 protein: CASGAGYDYSNQPQHF; V gene: TRBV2; D gene: NA; clone size: NA; J gene: TRBJ1-5
CDR3 DNA: TGCGCCAGCAGCGAGACAGACCTCTACGAGCAGTACTTC; CDR3 protein: CASSETDLYEQYF; V gene: TRBV5-1; D gene: NA; clone size: NA; J gene: TRBJ2-7
CDR3 DNA: TGTGCCAGTAGTATTGACGAGGAGACCTACGAGCAGTACTTC; CDR3 protein: CASSIDEETYEQYF; V gene: TRBV19; D gene: NA; clone size: NA; J gene: TRBJ2-7
CDR3 DNA: TGTGCCAGCAGACTCACAGGTTTCGGGAGCTATGGCTACACCTTC; CDR3 protein: CASRLTGFGSYGYTF; V gene: TRBV27; D gene: NA; clone size: NA; J gene: TRBJ1-2
CDR3 DNA: TGTGCCAGCAGCTTGGAACAGGGCGGGAGGACAGATACGCAGTATTTT; CDR3 protein: CASSLEQGGRTDTQYF; V gene: TRBV5-6; D gene: TRBD2; clone size: NA; J gene: TRBJ2-3
CDR3 DNA: TGTGCCAGCAGCCCGAGTTTTTGGACAGGAATGACTTTCTTT; CDR3 protein: CASSPSFWTGMTFF; V gene: TRBV14; D gene: TRBD1; clone size: NA; J gene: TRBJ1-1
CDR3 DNA: TGTGCCAGCAGCCTTGGTACAGGGGGTCCTGATACGCAGTATTTT; CDR3 protein: CASSLGTGGPDTQYF; V gene: TRBV5-6; D gene: TRBD1; clone size: NA; J gene: TRBJ2-3
CDR3 DNA: TGTGCCAGCAGCTTAATCACAGGGACCCCTGTGGTATATTTT; CDR3 protein: CASSLITGTPVVYF; V gene: TRBV11-2; D gene: NA; clone size: NA; J gene: TRBJ1-3
CDR3 DNA: TGTGCCAGCAGTTCAAGGTCAGCGGGGGCCACTGAAGCTTTCTTT; CDR3 protein: CASSSRSAGATEAFF; V gene: TRBV27; D gene: NA; clone size: NA; J gene: TRBJ1-1
CDR3 DNA: TGTGCCAGCAGCTTAGACGGGGGAGCTTGGGGTTCGCACTATGGCTACACCTTC; CDR3 protein: CASSLDGGAWGSHYGYTF; V gene: TRBV11-2; D gene: NA; clone size: NA; J gene: TRBJ1-2
CDR3 DNA: TGTGCCACCAGCAGACCCATGGAGACAGGGTCCACTGAAGCTTTCTTT; CDR3 protein: CATSRPMETGSTEAFF; V gene: TRBV15; D gene: TRBD1; clone size: NA; J gene: TRBJ1-1
CDR3 DNA: TGTGCCAGCAGCCCCACGGACCCCGCGAACACCGGGGAGCTGTTTTTT; CDR3 protein: CASSPTDPANTGELFF; V gene: TRBV4-2; D gene: NA; clone size: NA; J gene: TRBJ2-2
CDR3 DNA: TGTGCCAGCAGCCCGACAGAGGATTATAGCAATCAGCCCCAGCATTTT; CDR3 protein: CASSPTEDYSNQPQHF; V gene: TRBV2; D gene: NA; clone size: NA; J gene: TRBJ1-5
CDR3 DNA: TGTGCCAGCAGCCCGAGAGCGACAACGGGGTACTACTACGAGCAGTACTTC; CDR3 protein: CASSPRATTGYYYEQYF; V gene: TRBV4-2; D gene: NA; clone size: NA; J gene: TRBJ2-7
CDR3 DNA: TGTGCCAGTAGTATCAGTCCTAGCGGGGCGTCCTACGAGCAGTACTTC; CDR3 protein: CASSISPSGASYEQYF; V gene: TRBV19; D gene: TRBD2; clone size: NA; J gene: TRBJ2-7
CDR3 DNA: TGCGCCAGCAGCTATAGGCAGACTCTGGCCGGGACACCCGGATACAATGAGCAGTTCTTC; CDR3 protein: CASSYRQTLAGTPGYNEQFF; V gene: TRBV4-3; D gene: NA; clone size: NA; J gene: TRBJ2-1
CDR3 DNA: TGCGCCAGCAGCCAAGAACATGAACAGGGTGCTGGAAACACCATATATTTT; CDR3 protein: CASSQEHEQGAGNTIYF; V gene: TRBV4-1; D gene: NA; clone size: NA; J gene: TRBJ1-3
CDR3 DNA: TGTGCCAGCAGCTTAATTGTAGACCCAGATACGCAGTATTTT; CDR3 protein: CASSLIVDPDTQYF; V gene: TRBV7-3; D gene: NA; clone size: NA; J gene: TRBJ2-3
CDR3 DNA: TGTGCCAGCAGTTACCTCCAAGAATCGATTGAAGCTTTCTTT; CDR3 protein: CASSYLQESIEAFF; V gene: TRBV6-5; D gene: NA; clone size: NA; J gene: TRBJ1-1
CDR3 DNA: TGCAGCGTCTCGTATCCCGGGACAGGGGGTAACTATGGCTACACCTTC; CDR3 protein: CSVSYPGTGGNYGYTF; V gene: TRBV29-1; D gene: TRBD1; clone size: NA; J gene: TRBJ1-2
CDR3 DNA: TGTGCCACCAGCAGAGATCGGAGCGGGGGACACCTTACCTACGAGCAGTACTTC; CDR3 protein: CATSRDRSGGHLTYEQYF; V gene: TRBV15; D gene: TRBD2; clone size: NA; J gene: TRBJ2-7
CDR3 DNA: TGTGCCAGCAGCTTAGAGATAGGGGAGTCGGGAGGAAACACCATATATTTT; CDR3 protein: CASSLEIGESGGNTIYF; V gene: TRBV7-9; D gene: NA; clone size: once; J gene: TRBJ1-3
CDR3 DNA: TGTGCCAGCGGCTTGGGACTAGCGGGGGGCCTCTCGAACACCGGGGAGCTGTTTTTT; CDR3 protein: CASGLGLAGGLSNTGELFF; V gene: TRBV27; D gene: TRBD2; clone size: NA; J gene: TRBJ2-2
CDR3 DNA: TGTGCCAGTAGCGGCGGGGGGGCCGAGGCGGATGAGCAGTTCTTC; CDR3 protein: CASSGGGAEADEQFF; V gene: TRBV19; D gene: TRBD2; clone size: NA; J gene: TRBJ2-1
CDR3 DNA: TGTGCCAGCAGCGTAGACGGGGAGAACACTGAAGCTTTCTTT; CDR3 protein: CASSVDGENTEAFF; V gene: TRBV9; D gene: NA; clone size: NA; J gene: TRBJ1-1
CDR3 DNA: TGTGCCAGCAGTTTGGGTGCAGGGAACACTGAAGCTTTCTTT; CDR3 protein: CASSLGAGNTEAFF; V gene: TRBV28; D gene: NA; clone size: NA; J gene: TRBJ1-1
CDR3 DNA: TGTGCCAGCAGTCCCCTTCAGGAGGGCTACGAGCAGTACTTC; CDR3 protein: CASSPLQEGYEQYF; V gene: TRBV27; D gene: NA; clone size: once; J gene: TRBJ2-7
CDR3 DNA: TGTGCCAGCTCACTTGATACAGGGGGTATTAGGACAGATACGCAGTATTTT; CDR3 protein: CASSLDTGGIRTDTQYF; V gene: TRBV18; D gene: TRBD1; clone size: NA; J gene: TRBJ2-3
CDR3 DNA: TGTGCCAGCAGCCAAATTGACGGGACAGGCCATTCACCCCTCCACTTT; CDR3 protein: CASSQIDGTGHSPLHF; V gene: TRBV5-6; D gene: TRBD1; clone size: NA; J gene: TRBJ1-6
CDR3 DNA: TGTGCCAGCAGCTCGACCGGGACTCCAATCTACGAGCAGTACTTC; CDR3 protein: CASSSTGTPIYEQYF; V gene: TRBV13; D gene: NA; clone size: NA; J gene: TRBJ2-7
CDR3 DNA: TGTGCCAGCAGTGAGAGGACGGACACTGAAGCTTTCTTT; CDR3 protein: CASSERTDTEAFF; V gene: TRBV2; D gene: NA; clone size: NA; J gene: TRBJ1-1
CDR3 DNA: TGTGCCTGGAGCGACGGGACTAGCGGGAGTAAAGAGACCCAGTACTTC; CDR3 protein: CAWSDGTSGSKETQYF; V gene: TRBV30; D gene: TRBD2; clone size: NA; J gene: TRBJ2-5
CDR3 DNA: TGTGCCAGCAGCCGGGAATTGGTGGCAGGGGTTGATGGCTACACCTTC; CDR3 protein: CASSRELVAGVDGYTF; V gene: TRBV7-9; D gene: NA; clone size: NA; J gene: TRBJ1-2
CDR3 DNA: TGTGCCGCCGGGACAGGGCTTTCACCCCTCCACTTT; CDR3 protein: CAAGTGLSPLHF; V gene: TRBV5-4; D gene: TRBD1; clone size: few; J gene: TRBJ1-6
CDR3 DNA: TGTGCCAGCAGCTTAGGTGGGGAATACCACGAGACCCAGTACTTC; CDR3 protein: CASSLGGEYHETQYF; V gene: TRBV11-2; D gene: NA; clone size: NA; J gene: TRBJ2-5
CDR3 DNA: TGCGCCAGCAGCCAAGCCCCCGCTAGCACAGATACGCAGTATTTT; CDR3 protein: CASSQAPASTDTQYF; V gene: TRBV4-1; D gene: NA; clone size: NA; J gene: TRBJ2-3
CDR3 DNA: TGTGCCAGCAGCGTAGCCGAGCGGGAGGTCCCTGGAAACACCATATATTTT; CDR3 protein: CASSVAEREVPGNTIYF; V gene: TRBV9; D gene: NA; clone size: NA; J gene: TRBJ1-3